This paragraph reports one T cell receptor (beta chain). 13 Jbeta primers and 60 Vbeta primers were used for the PCR. Profiling relied on immunoSEQ multiplex PCR, and the TCRdb table lists in-frame clones only, not all of them. The sample includes some 130,000 clones, less than 10% of them seen just once. The V and J ends lost 6 bases and 5 bases, in that order; junction bases with no gene match: 9. The CDR3 contains 15 residues. Germline V gives CDR1 MNHEY, CDR2 SVGAGI. This record belongs to a study of cytomegalovirus exposure and HLA in healthy donors. Material: PBMCs. This rearrangement joins TRBV6-5 to TRBJ2-1; TRBD2 matches at 8 bases. The sequence came from a man between 45 and 60 years old in good health and CMV-seronegative. CDR3: CASRSGLAGDNEQFF. CDR3 coding DNA: TGTGCCAGCAGATCCGGACTAGCCGGAGACAATGAGCAGTTCTTC.